Below, 23 T cell receptor beta chains from the same sample are listed, as sequenced in a study of identifying expanded T cells in peripheral blood. TCRdb keeps only in-frame clones here, not all; method: immunoSEQ multiplex PCR. The table includes tens of thousands of clones, 80% to 90% detected once. What was sequenced was blood. The origin of the receptors is a person aged 18 to 69 in good health.

The chain is built from TRBV4-2 and TRBJ1-1; D gene ambiguous. The length of the CDR3 is 14 residues. V lost 0 bases and J lost 1, with 6 bases in between. CDR1 is LGHNA, CDR2 YNFKEQ, per germline. This CDR3 reads CASSQDRRNTEAFF. CDR3 DNA sequence: TGTGCCAGCAGCCAAGACCGGAGGAACACTGAAGCTTTCTTT.

This clone appeared many times. The sample holds other DNA sequences that translate to the same CDR3. The chain is built from TRBV10-1 and TRBJ2-1; TRBD1 agrees at 7 bases. Germline V gene sequence: CDR1 WNHNN, CDR2 SYGVQD (reference sequence). V was pared by 4 bases and J by 0 bases, with 0 bases of the junction left unmatched. The CDR3 has 14 residues. The CDR3: CASSAGGSYNEQFF. The CDR3 bases are TGCGCCAGCAGTGCAGGGGGCTCCTACAATGAGCAGTTCTTC.

The V call is TRBV6-5, the J call TRBJ2-1, with TRBD2 matching over 10 bases. V shed 7 bases and J 7 bases; nucleotides not matched to a gene: 7. Germline V gene lookup returns CDR1 MNHEY and CDR2 SVGAGI. This CDR3 has 14 amino acids. CDR3 in amino acids: CASTRASGRNEQFF. The CDR3 region has the DNA TGTGCCAGCACGAGGGCTAGCGGGAGAAATGAGCAGTTCTTC.

This clone was observed once. V and J are TRBV5-1 and TRBJ1-2; 9 positions match TRBD1. The CDR3 runs 15 residues. Germline trimming cut 4 bases from V and 4 bases from J; bases unmatched to any gene: 8. Germline lookup yields CDR1 SGHRS and CDR2 YFSETQ. CDR3 in DNA: TGCGCCAGCAGCATAACGACAGGGGGGGTCTATGGCTACACCTTC. Translating it yields CASSITTGGVYGYTF.

This rearrangement joins TRBV9 to TRBJ2-3, with 10 bases that match TRBD2. Germline V gives CDR1 SGDLS, CDR2 YYNGEE. The CDR3 has 15 amino acids. The V gene end was trimmed by 0 bases and the J gene end by 9 bases; junction bases not matched to a gene: 7. The CDR3 DNA follows: TGTGCCAGCAGCGTAGGTAGCGGGGGGCACGAGACGCAGTATTTT. Translated: CASSVGSGGHETQYF.

In this sample, this clone turned up once. V usage is TRBV5-6 and J usage is TRBJ2-7, with D unresolved. V shed 0 bases and J shed 2 bases, with 12 bases lying between them. The CDR3 runs 15 residues. Germline V gene sequence: CDR1 SGHDT, CDR2 YYEEEE. CDR3 sequence reads: CASSLGGIGTYEQYF. The CDR3 DNA follows: TGTGCCAGCAGCTTGGGAGGCATTGGGACCTACGAGCAGTACTTC.

This rearrangement joins TRBV28 to TRBJ1-1, with D possibly being TRBD1 (6 bases). CDR3 length: 13 residues. The germline gives CDR1 MDHEN, CDR2 SYDVKM. V was cut by 7 bases and J by 6 bases, with 15 bases left in between. Written as DNA, the CDR3 is TGTGCCAGCAAATTACAGGGTCTCGCTGAAGCTTTCTTT. The encoded protein is CASKLQGLAEAFF.

The chain links TRBV5-1 to TRBJ2-7; either TRBD1 or TRBD2 may supply D (7 bases each). This CDR3 is 14 amino acids long. V was clipped by 4 bases and J by 3 bases, with 14 bases between them. CDR1 and CDR2 (germline): SGHRS, YFSETQ. CDR3 DNA sequence: TGCGCCAGCAGCGGGAGGGGGCCCTACTACGAGCAGTACTTC. Its protein product is CASSGRGPYYEQYF.

This chain uses TRBV6-5 with TRBJ2-5; 8 bases are shared with TRBD2. This CDR3 has 15 amino acids. Germline CDR1 and CDR2: MNHEY and SVGAGI. J lost 7 bases, V lost 5 bases, and 12 bases had no gene match. CDR3 coding DNA: TGTGCCAGCAGTCCGGGACTAGGGCCCACGTTGACCCAGTACTTC. It yields the protein CASSPGLGPTLTQYF.

The chain has TRBV7-2 and TRBJ2-3, with D possibly TRBD2 on 6 matching bases. The CDR3 runs to 14 residues. CDR1 is SGHTA and CDR2 is FQGNSA in the germline V gene. V lost 8 bases to trimming and J lost 6 bases, with 18 bases between them. The DNA of the CDR3 is TGTGCCAGCGGACCTACCGGGGAGGCGGATACGCAGTATTTT. It translates to CASGPTGEADTQYF.

The chain has TRBV19 and TRBJ2-7; D may be TRBD2 (5 bases). The CDR3 covers 15 residues. Per germline, CDR1 LNHDA and CDR2 SQIVND (reference sequence). V lost 4 bases, J lost 2 bases, and 15 bases lay in between. CDR3 sequence: CASSTRWEMTYEQYF. The DNA of the CDR3 is TGTGCCAGTAGTACCAGATGGGAGATGACCTACGAGCAGTACTTC.

The rearrangement links TRBV18 to TRBJ2-1, with 13 bases matching TRBD2. CDR1 KGHSH and CDR2 LQKENI come from the germline V gene. This CDR3 region has 16 residues. Germline trimming cut 4 bases from V and 7 bases from J; bases unmatched to any gene: 7. CDR3 bases: TGTGCCAGCTCACTGGAGACTAGCGGGAGGTTTAATGAGCAGTTCTTC. Translation gives CASSLETSGRFNEQFF.

J is TRBJ2-5 and V is TRBV28; D is ambiguous. Per the germline V gene, CDR1 is MDHEN and CDR2 is SYDVKM. The CDR3 is 14 amino acids. V was clipped by 6 bases and J by 3 bases, with 14 bases between them. This CDR3 reads CASRTHRGEETQYF. The CDR3, as DNA: TGTGCCAGCAGGACCCACAGAGGTGAAGAGACCCAGTACTTC.

This clone was found a few times. This chain joins TRBV7-9 and TRBJ1-6, with a tentative D call TRBD1 (5 bases). This CDR3 region has 12 residues. CDR1 is SEHNR and CDR2 is FQNEAQ in the germline V gene (reference sequence). V was cut by 6 bases and J by 9 bases, with 9 bases left in between. The CDR3 region is CASSGGVSPLHF. CDR3 nucleotides: TGTGCCAGCAGTGGAGGGGTTTCACCCCTCCACTTT.

This clone was seen only once. V usage is TRBV19 and J usage is TRBJ2-2; D is uncertain. CDR1 and CDR2 from the germline V gene are LNHDA and SQIVND (reference sequence). Deletions cut 7 bases from V and 1 base from J, with 10 bases between. This CDR3 has 14 residues. CDR3 sequence: CASKHRWNTGELFF. The CDR3 region has the DNA TGTGCCAGTAAGCATAGATGGAACACCGGGGAGCTGTTTTTT.

The chain links TRBV5-1 to TRBJ2-5, with 10 bases identical to TRBD1. The CDR3 extends over 13 amino acids. The V gene's germline CDR1 is SGHRS and CDR2 YFSETQ. The V and J ends lost 5 bases and 5 bases, in that order; junction bases with no gene match: 3. CDR3 nucleotide sequence: TGCGCCAGCAGTACGGACAGGGGGGAGACCCAGTACTTC. Translating gives CASSTDRGETQYF.

This chain connects TRBV5-1 to TRBJ2-7; D is unresolved. The germline V gene has CDR1 SGHRS and CDR2 YFSETQ. V was shortened by 1 base and J by 0 bases, with 11 bases between the two germline ends. The CDR3 is 15 amino acids. The CDR3 here is CASSLIGLSSYEQYF. The CDR3 DNA follows: TGCGCCAGCAGCTTGATCGGGTTAAGCTCCTACGAGCAGTACTTC. The full variable domain, completed using reference TRBV5-1 and TRBJ2-7, is KAGVTQTPRYLIKTRGQQVTLSCSPISGHRSVSWYQQTPGQGLQFLFEYFSETQRNKGNFPGRFSGRQFSNSRSEMNVSTLELGDSALYLCASSLIGLSSYEQYFGPGTRLTVT.

The rearrangement uses TRBV7-3 and TRBJ2-2, with D uncertain. Germline V gene sequence: CDR1 SGHTA, CDR2 FQGTGA. The CDR3 runs to 14 residues. V was clipped by 6 bases and J by 0 bases, with 8 bases between them. Written as DNA, the CDR3 is TGTGCCAGCAGGGTGAGCGCGAACACCGGGGAGCTGTTTTTT. It is translated as CASRVSANTGELFF.

The rearrangement joins TRBV6-5 to TRBJ2-3; D is perhaps TRBD2 (6 bases). The CDR3 is 16 residues long. The V gene's germline CDR1 is MNHEY and CDR2 SVGAGI. V lost 0 bases and J 4 bases, leaving 14 bases between the germline ends. The CDR3 nucleotides read TGTGCCAGCAGTTACTCGCCCGCGGCGGGGTCAGATACGCAGTATTTT. Translation: CASSYSPAAGSDTQYF.

This clone was observed a few times. V usage is TRBV7-9 and J usage is TRBJ1-6, with 9 bases matching TRBD1. The CDR3 sequence is 14 residues long. Trimming cost V 5 bases and J 9 bases; bases outside gene matches: 5. Germline V lookup: CDR1 SEHNR, CDR2 FQNEAQ (reference sequence). The CDR3 nucleotides read TGTGCCAGCAGCCGCGGGACAGGGTCTTCACCCCTCCACTTT. Amino acid sequence: CASSRGTGSSPLHF.

This clone was detected only once. This chain joins TRBV2 and TRBJ1-1; no firm D call. V lost 1 base and J lost 5, with 2 bases in between. Germline-derived CDR1 and CDR2 are SNHLY and FYNNEI. There are 11 residues in the CDR3. In DNA, the CDR3 is TGTGCCAGCAGTGAAGGGACTGAAGCTTTCTTT. It is translated as CASSEGTEAFF.

In nucleotides, the CDR3 is TGTGCCATCAGTGAGTCTAGGGAGACCCAGTACTTC. This gives the protein CAISESRETQYF. The chain joins TRBV10-3 to TRBJ2-5; D is uncertain. CDR1 is ENHRY, CDR2 SYGVKD, per germline. Trimming shortened V by 0 bases and J by 5 bases, and 4 bases separated the two germline ends. The CDR3 totals 12 residues.

This rearrangement joins TRBV19 to TRBJ1-2, with a possible D match to TRBD1 (5 bases). The CDR3 covers 13 residues. V was cut by 6 bases and J by 4 bases, with 12 bases left in between. Germline loops: CDR1 LNHDA, CDR2 SQIVND (reference sequence). Here the CDR3 reads CASSLGGVYGYTF. As DNA, the CDR3 is TGTGCCAGTAGCCTTGGGGGGGTCTATGGCTACACCTTC.